This T cell receptor beta chain was documented in a study of cytomegalovirus exposure and HLA in healthy donors. Study-wide findings and caveats: A classifier reportedly called cytomegalovirus status with high sensitivity and specificity. Most TCR sequences were uncommon, yet certain public TCRs appeared in many donors. A later look showed TCR association rates differing by HLA locus, highest for DRB1 and lowest for HLA-C.

At the time of sampling, donors were nominally healthy, though unrecorded immune exposures were likely. PCR primers comprised 60 Vbeta and 13 Jbeta primers. The table came from immunoSEQ multiplex PCR; TCRdb's copy has only in-frame clones and leaves some out. The sample has roughly 180,000 clones; 84% are singletons. Note on this clone: Its cognate antigen is unknown.

V lost 5 bases to trimming and J lost 5 bases, with 15 bases between them. Germline assignment: CDR1 SGHVS and CDR2 FQNEAQ. The CDR3 contains 14 residues. The chain recombines TRBV7-8 with TRBJ1-1; a weak D match, TRBD1 (5 bases). Specimen: PBMCs. This clonotype was obtained from a boy between 10 and 17 years old in good health and CMV-seronegative. Written as DNA, the CDR3 is TGTGCCAGCAGCCCCGGGACTAAAGGGACTGAAGCTTTCTTT. It codes for CASSPGTKGTEAFF.